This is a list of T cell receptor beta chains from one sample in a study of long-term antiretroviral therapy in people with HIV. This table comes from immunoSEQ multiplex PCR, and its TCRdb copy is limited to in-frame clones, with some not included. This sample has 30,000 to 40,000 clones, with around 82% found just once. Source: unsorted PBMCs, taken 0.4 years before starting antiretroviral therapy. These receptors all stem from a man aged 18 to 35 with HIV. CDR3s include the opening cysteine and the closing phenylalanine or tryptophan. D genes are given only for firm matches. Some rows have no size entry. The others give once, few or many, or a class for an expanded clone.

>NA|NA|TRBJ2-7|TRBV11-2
TGTGCCAGCAGCTCTATCCCCCAGCGGGTATCCTACGAGCAGTACTTC
CASSSIPQRVSYEQYF
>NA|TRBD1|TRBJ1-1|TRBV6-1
TGTGCCAGCAATTGGGACAGGGGGGAAGCTTTCTTT
CASNWDRGEAFF
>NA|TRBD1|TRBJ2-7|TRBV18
TGTGCCAGCTCACCGCCTGACAGGGCGACTTCCTACGAGCAGTACTTC
CASSPPDRATSYEQYF
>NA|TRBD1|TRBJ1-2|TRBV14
TGTGCCAGCAGCATGGACAGGAATAACTATGGCTACACCTTC
CASSMDRNNYGYTF
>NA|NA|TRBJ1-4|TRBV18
TGTGCCAGCTCACCACAGGGGGGCTATAATGAAAAACTGTTTTTT
CASSPQGGYNEKLFF
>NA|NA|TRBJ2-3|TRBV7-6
TGTGCCAGCAGCTTAGTCTCGGCTTGGACGACCCTACCACACACAGATACGCAGTATTTT
CASSLVSAWTTLPHTDTQYF
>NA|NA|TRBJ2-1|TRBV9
TGTGCCAGCAGCGTAGGACGCTACAATGAGCAGTTCTTC
CASSVGRYNEQFF
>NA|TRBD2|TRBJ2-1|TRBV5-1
TGCGCCAGCAGCTTGGGGCGCTCTAGCGGGGGGGCGCAGGAGCAGTTCTTC
CASSLGRSSGGAQEQFF
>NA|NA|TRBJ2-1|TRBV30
TGTGCCTGGAGCGCTCCCTCCTACAATGAGCAGTTCTTC
CAWSAPSYNEQFF
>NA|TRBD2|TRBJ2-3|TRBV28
TGTGCCAGCCGGTGGACTAGCGGGATGTCAGATACGCAGTATTTT
CASRWTSGMSDTQYF
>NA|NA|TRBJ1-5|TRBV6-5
TGTGCCAGCAGACCCGGGGGCGCGAATCAGCCCCAGCATTTT
CASRPGGANQPQHF
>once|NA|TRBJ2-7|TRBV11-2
TGTGCCAGCAGCCAAGGGGGACATTACGAGCAGTACTTC
CASSQGGHYEQYF
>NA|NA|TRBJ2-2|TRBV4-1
TGCGCCAGCAGCCCCCACGGTCAGGGGGGCGCGACCGGGGAGCTGTTTTTT
CASSPHGQGGATGELFF
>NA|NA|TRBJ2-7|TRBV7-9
TGTGCCAGCAGCCCTAACTCGGACGAGTGGTCCTACGAGCAGTACTTC
CASSPNSDEWSYEQYF
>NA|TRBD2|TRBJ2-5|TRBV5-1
TGCGCCAGCAGCTCGGCTAGCGGGGCGGGCCGTAGAGAGACCCAGTACTTC
CASSSASGAGRRETQYF
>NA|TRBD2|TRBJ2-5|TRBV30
TGTGCCGGCCAGCGGGGGGGCCGAGAGACCCAGTACTTC
CAGQRGGRETQYF
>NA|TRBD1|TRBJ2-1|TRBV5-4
TGTGCCAGCAGCTTGCAGGGGGCTGATGAGCAGTTCTTC
CASSLQGADEQFF
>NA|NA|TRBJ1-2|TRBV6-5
TGTGCCAGCAGCCCAGGGCACGGCTACACCTTC
CASSPGHGYTF
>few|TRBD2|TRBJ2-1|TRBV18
TGTGCCAGCTCACCCGGGACTAGCGGTCTTGGGGAGCAGTTCTTC
CASSPGTSGLGEQFF
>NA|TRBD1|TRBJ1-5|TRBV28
TGTGCCAGCAGTTTCACGGGACAGGGGGCGGAACAGCCCCAGCATTTT
CASSFTGQGAEQPQHF
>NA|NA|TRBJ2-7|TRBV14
TGTGCCAGCAGCCCCGGTCCCAGGTACGAGCAGTACTTC
CASSPGPRYEQYF
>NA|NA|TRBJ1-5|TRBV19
TGTGCCAGTAGTCTCCGACAGTATGGGGGCAATCAGCCCCAGCATTTT
CASSLRQYGGNQPQHF
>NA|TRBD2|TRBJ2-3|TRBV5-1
TGCGCCAGCAGCTTGGTTCCGGGAGGGCCCACAGATACGCAGTATTTT
CASSLVPGGPTDTQYF
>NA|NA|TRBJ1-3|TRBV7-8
TGTGCCAGCAGCTTAGGTTCAGGGGTTGGAAACACCATATATTTT
CASSLGSGVGNTIYF
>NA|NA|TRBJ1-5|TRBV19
TGTGCCAGTAGTCAGGGCAATAGCAATCAGCCCCAGCATTTT
CASSQGNSNQPQHF
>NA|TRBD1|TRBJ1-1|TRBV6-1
TGTGCCAGCAGTCGGACAGGGCGTGAAGCTTTCTTT
CASSRTGREAFF
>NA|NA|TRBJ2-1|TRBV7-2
TGTGCCAGCAGCTTAGCGCGCTTGGGGACCGAGCAGTTCTTC
CASSLARLGTEQFF
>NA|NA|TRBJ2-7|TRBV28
TGTGCCAGCACCGGGCGGAAGATCTTCTACGAGCAGTACTTC
CASTGRKIFYEQYF
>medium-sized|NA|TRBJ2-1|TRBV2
TGTGCCAGCAGTGAAGCAGCCGTACTCGAAACGGAGTTCTTC
CASSEAAVLETEFF
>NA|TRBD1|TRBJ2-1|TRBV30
TGTGCCTGGAGTGCAGGGGGACAGGGGAATGAGCAGTTCTTC
CAWSAGGQGNEQFF